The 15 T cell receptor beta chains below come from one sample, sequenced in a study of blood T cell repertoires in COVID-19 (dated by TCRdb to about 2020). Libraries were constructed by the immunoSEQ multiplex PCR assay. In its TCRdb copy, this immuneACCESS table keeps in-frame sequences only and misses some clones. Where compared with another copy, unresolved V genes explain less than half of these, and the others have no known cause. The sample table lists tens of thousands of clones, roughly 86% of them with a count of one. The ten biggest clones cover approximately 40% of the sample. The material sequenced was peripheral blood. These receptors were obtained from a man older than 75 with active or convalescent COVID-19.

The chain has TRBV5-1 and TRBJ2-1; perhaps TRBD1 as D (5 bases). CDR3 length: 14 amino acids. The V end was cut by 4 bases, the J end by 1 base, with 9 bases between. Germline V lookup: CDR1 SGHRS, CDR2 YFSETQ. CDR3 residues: CASSPGFSYNEQFF. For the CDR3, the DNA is TGCGCCAGCAGCCCAGGGTTTTCCTACAATGAGCAGTTCTTC.

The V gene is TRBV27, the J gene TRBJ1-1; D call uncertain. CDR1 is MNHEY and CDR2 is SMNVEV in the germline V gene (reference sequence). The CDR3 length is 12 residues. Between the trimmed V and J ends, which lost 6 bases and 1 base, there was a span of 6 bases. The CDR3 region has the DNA TGTGCCAGCAGACGTAGGAACACTGAAGCTTTCTTT. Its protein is CASRRRNTEAFF.

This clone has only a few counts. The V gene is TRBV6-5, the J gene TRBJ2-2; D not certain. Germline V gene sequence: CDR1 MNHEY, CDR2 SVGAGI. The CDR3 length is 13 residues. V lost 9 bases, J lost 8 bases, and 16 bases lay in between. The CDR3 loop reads CASRQMGFGELFF. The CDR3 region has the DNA TGTGCCAGTAGACAAATGGGTTTTGGGGAGCTGTTTTTT.

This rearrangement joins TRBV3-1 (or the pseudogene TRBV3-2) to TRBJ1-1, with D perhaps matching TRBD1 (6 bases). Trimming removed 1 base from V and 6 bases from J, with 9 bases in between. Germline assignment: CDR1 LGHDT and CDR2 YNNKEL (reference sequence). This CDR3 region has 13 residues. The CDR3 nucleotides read TGTGCCAGCAGCCAAGGGACAGAGTCTGAAGCTTTCTTT. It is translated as CASSQGTESEAFF.

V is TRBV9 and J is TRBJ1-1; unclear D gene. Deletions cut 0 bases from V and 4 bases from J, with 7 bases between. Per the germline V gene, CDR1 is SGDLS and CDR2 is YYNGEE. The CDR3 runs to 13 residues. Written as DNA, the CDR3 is TGTGCCAGCAGCGTAGGATCCGGCACTGAAGCTTTCTTT. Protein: CASSVGSGTEAFF.

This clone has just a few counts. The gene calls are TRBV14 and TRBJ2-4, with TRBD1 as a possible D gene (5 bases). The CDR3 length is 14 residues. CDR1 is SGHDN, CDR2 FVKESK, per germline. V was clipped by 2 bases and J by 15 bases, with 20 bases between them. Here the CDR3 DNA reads TGTGCCAGCAGCCAACCAGGGCCGGGCTTTATTGGGTACTTC. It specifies CASSQPGPGFIGYF.

The chain's CDR3 is CASSLEQGDGNTIYF. DNA for the CDR3: TGTGCCAGCAGCTTAGAGCAGGGGGACGGAAACACCATATATTTT. This chain connects TRBV7-6 to TRBJ1-3, with 7 positions matching TRBD1. The CDR3 extends over 15 amino acids. V shed 1 base and J 4 bases; nucleotides not matched to a gene: 4. Germline-derived CDR1 and CDR2 are SGHVS and FNYEAQ.

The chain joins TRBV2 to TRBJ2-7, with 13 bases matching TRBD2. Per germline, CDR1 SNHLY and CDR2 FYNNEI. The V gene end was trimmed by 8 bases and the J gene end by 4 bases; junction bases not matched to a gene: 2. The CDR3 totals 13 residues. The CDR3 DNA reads TGTGCCAGCCGGACTAGCGGGAGTTACGAGCAGTACTTC. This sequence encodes CASRTSGSYEQYF.

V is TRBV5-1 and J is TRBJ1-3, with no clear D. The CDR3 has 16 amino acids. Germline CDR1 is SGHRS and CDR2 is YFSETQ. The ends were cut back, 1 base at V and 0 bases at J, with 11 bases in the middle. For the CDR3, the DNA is TGCGCCAGCAGCTTGTCCTCGGGTTTCTCTGGAAACACCATATATTTT. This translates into CASSLSSGFSGNTIYF.

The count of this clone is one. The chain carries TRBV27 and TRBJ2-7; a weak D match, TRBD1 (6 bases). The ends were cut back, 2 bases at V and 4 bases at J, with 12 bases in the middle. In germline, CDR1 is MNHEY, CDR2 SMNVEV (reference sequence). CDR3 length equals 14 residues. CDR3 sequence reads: CASSLVQGGYEQYF. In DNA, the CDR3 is TGTGCCAGCAGTTTAGTACAGGGTGGGTACGAGCAGTACTTC.

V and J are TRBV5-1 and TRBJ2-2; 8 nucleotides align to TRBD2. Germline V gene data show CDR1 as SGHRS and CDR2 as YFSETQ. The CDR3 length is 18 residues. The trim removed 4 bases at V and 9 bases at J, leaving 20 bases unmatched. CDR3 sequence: CASSPPGGQSTSVWELFF. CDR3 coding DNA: TGCGCCAGCAGCCCTCCGGGGGGGCAATCGACTAGTGTTTGGGAGCTGTTTTTT.

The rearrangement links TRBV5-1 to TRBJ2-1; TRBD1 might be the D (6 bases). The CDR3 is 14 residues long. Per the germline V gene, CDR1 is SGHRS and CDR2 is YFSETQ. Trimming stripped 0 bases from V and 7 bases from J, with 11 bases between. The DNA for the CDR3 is TGCGCCAGCAGCTTGGCCCTACAGGGAAATGAGCAGTTCTTC. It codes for CASSLALQGNEQFF.

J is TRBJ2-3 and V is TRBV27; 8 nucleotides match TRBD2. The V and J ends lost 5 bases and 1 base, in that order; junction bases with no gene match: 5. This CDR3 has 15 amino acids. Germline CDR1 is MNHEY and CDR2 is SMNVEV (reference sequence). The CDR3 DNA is TGTGCCAGCAGTCAAGAGACTAGCGGCACAGATACGCAGTATTTT. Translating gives CASSQETSGTDTQYF.

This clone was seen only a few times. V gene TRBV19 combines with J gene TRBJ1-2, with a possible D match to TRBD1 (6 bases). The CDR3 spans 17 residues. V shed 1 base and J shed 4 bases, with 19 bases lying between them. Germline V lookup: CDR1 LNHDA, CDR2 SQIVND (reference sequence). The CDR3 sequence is CASSIALGAGLVYGYTF. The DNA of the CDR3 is TGTGCCAGTAGTATAGCGTTGGGGGCAGGCTTGGTCTATGGCTACACCTTC.

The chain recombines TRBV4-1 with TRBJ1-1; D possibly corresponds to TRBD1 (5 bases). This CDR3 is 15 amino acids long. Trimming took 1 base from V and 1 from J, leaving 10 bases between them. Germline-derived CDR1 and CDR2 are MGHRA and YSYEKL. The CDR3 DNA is TGCGCCAGCAGCCAAGTTCAGGGCTGGAACACTGAAGCTTTCTTT. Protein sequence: CASSQVQGWNTEAFF.